The 21 T cell receptor beta chains below were found in one sample sequenced in a study of OX40 agonist ivuxolimab in advanced cancers. The data were produced by immunoSEQ multiplex PCR, yet TCRdb's version contains in-frame clones alone and is incomplete. The top ten clones hold 8% to 10% of a sample with more than 20,000 clones, more than 75% of them seen once. Sequenced material: CD4+ or CD8+ T cells sorted from blood, taken in a trial of the OX40 agonist ivuxolimab. Receptors were obtained from an adult with an advanced solid tumor such as melanoma, head and neck, liver or kidney cancer.

This chain uses TRBV6-1 with TRBJ1-1; D is ambiguous. Germline-derived CDR1 and CDR2 are MNHNS and SASEGT. The CDR3 is made up of 13 amino acids. Between the trimmed V and J ends, which lost 1 base and 1 base, there was a span of 4 bases. The DNA for the CDR3 is TGTGCCAGCAGTGAAGGCGCGAACACTGAAGCTTTCTTT. Its protein product is CASSEGANTEAFF.

This clone has just a few counts. The CDR3 protein is CASSQTASGGGDTQYF. In nucleotides, the CDR3 is TGCGCCAGCAGCCAAACCGCTAGCGGGGGGGGAGATACGCAGTATTTT. This chain uses TRBV4-3 with TRBJ2-3; the match to TRBD2 covers 12 bases. Trimming took 2 bases from V and 5 from J; bases not matched to a gene: 5. This CDR3 comprises 16 residues. Germline V CDR1 and CDR2: LGHNA, YSLEER.

The J gene is TRBJ2-7, the V gene TRBV7-2; D is tentatively TRBD1 or TRBD2 (6 bases each). CDR1 is SGHTA, CDR2 FQGNSA, per germline. The CDR3 loop spans 15 amino acids. V was clipped by 3 bases and J by 4 bases, with 16 bases between them. The CDR3 region is CASSFILGGNYEQYF. Here the CDR3 DNA reads TGTGCCAGCAGCTTCATCCTCGGGGGCAATTACGAGCAGTACTTC.

The J gene is TRBJ1-6, the V gene TRBV6-1; D remains unclear. The ends were cut back, 4 bases at V and 5 bases at J, with 18 bases in the middle. The length of the CDR3 is 17 residues. Looked up from germline, CDR1 is MNHNS and CDR2 is SASEGT. Here the CDR3 DNA reads TGTGCCAGCAGTGTGCGGGAAATAATAAAGGATAATTCACCCCTCCACTTT. It yields the protein CASSVREIIKDNSPLHF.

The chain uses TRBV2 and TRBJ1-1; D gene ambiguous. The CDR3 spans 15 residues. CDR1 and CDR2 (germline): SNHLY, FYNNEI. The ends were cut back, 9 bases at V and 7 bases at J, with 24 bases in the middle. The CDR3 coding sequence is TGTGCCAGTCTCTCCGAGGGTCGGGGTTTTGGTGAAGCTTTCTTT. Translating it yields CASLSEGRGFGEAFF.

The J gene is TRBJ2-3, the V gene TRBV27, with 9 bases fitting TRBD1. The germline V gene encodes CDR1 MNHEY and CDR2 SMNVEV (reference sequence). This CDR3 has 15 residues. V shed 5 bases and J 5 bases; nucleotides not matched to a gene: 8. In DNA form, the CDR3 reads TGTGCCAGCAGTCTTGATACAGGGGGCCTAGATACGCAGTATTTT. Amino acids: CASSLDTGGLDTQYF.

The rearrangement links TRBV7-2 to TRBJ2-1, with D possibly being TRBD2 (6 bases). Trimming stripped 1 base from V and 10 bases from J, with 20 bases between. The CDR3 extends over 16 amino acids. The V gene's germline CDR1 is SGHTA and CDR2 FQGNSA. The CDR3 loop is CASSLVGLTGVTEQFF. Written as DNA, the CDR3 is TGTGCCAGCAGCTTAGTAGGGCTAACGGGGGTTACAGAGCAGTTCTTC.

J is TRBJ2-5 and V is TRBV9; 8 bases line up with TRBD2. V shed 0 bases, J shed 5 bases, and the junction held 9 bases outside the gene matches. The germline V gene encodes CDR1 SGDLS and CDR2 YYNGEE. CDR3 size: 16 residues. The CDR3 is CASSVDLAGPGETQYF. The CDR3 DNA is TGTGCCAGCAGCGTAGACCTAGCGGGTCCGGGGGAGACCCAGTACTTC.

This sequence joins TRBV7-2 and TRBJ2-7; 9 positions match TRBD2. Per germline, CDR1 SGHTA and CDR2 FQGNSA. The CDR3 spans 15 residues. Unmatched junction bases numbered 4, after V lost 1 base and J lost 3 bases. As DNA, the CDR3 is TGTGCCAGCAGCTTAGGGCTAGCGGGGAACTACGAGCAGTACTTC. Translating it yields CASSLGLAGNYEQYF.

The rearrangement links TRBV4-2 to TRBJ2-3; the D is unclear. From germline, CDR1 is LGHNA and CDR2 YNFKEQ. The CDR3 consists of 14 residues. V gave up 0 bases and J gave up 2 bases, with 6 bases separating them. This CDR3 is CASSQDSPTDTQYF. In DNA form, the CDR3 reads TGTGCCAGCAGCCAAGACAGCCCCACAGATACGCAGTATTTT.

The chain couples TRBV11-2 to TRBJ2-5, with TRBD2 identical over 11 bases. The CDR3 runs to 17 residues. Germline CDR1 and CDR2: SGHAT and FQNNGV. The J segment lost 4 bases and the V segment lost 7 bases, leaving 14 bases of the junction unmatched. The CDR3 here is CASTPPKGLAGGETQYF. The CDR3 nucleotides are TGTGCCAGCACCCCGCCAAAGGGGCTAGCGGGGGGAGAGACCCAGTACTTC.

This sequence joins TRBV11-2 and TRBJ2-5; D is perhaps TRBD1 or TRBD2 (5 bases each). The CDR3 runs to 15 residues. Germline-derived CDR1 and CDR2 are SGHAT and FQNNGV. The V and J ends lost 1 base and 1 base respectively, with 10 bases between them. As DNA, the CDR3 is TGTGCCAGCAGCTTAGGAGGGGCTCCCCAAGAGACCCAGTACTTC. This codes for CASSLGGAPQETQYF.

This sequence joins TRBV6-1 and TRBJ1-4; 11 bases agree with TRBD1. This CDR3 region has 15 residues. Trimming at V came to 1 base and at J to 8 bases, leaving 3 bases not matched to a gene. The germline V gene has CDR1 MNHNS and CDR2 SASEGT. In DNA form, the CDR3 reads TGTGCCAGCAGTGAAGAGGGGACAGGGGGGGAAAAACTGTTTTTT. Protein sequence: CASSEEGTGGEKLFF.

This clone is a singleton in its sample. J is TRBJ1-5 and V is TRBV30, with D unclear. Deletions cut 4 bases from V and 0 bases from J, with 10 bases between. CDR3 length: 14 residues. Germline lookup yields CDR1 GTSNPN and CDR2 SVGIG (reference sequence). CDR3 coding DNA: TGTGCCTGGACTGGCCCCTATAGCAATCAGCCCCAGCATTTT. Amino acid sequence: CAWTGPYSNQPQHF.

This clone came up a few times. V and J are TRBV19 and TRBJ2-1; TRBD2 matches 11 bases. This CDR3 contains 15 residues. Germline CDR1 is LNHDA and CDR2 is SQIVND (reference sequence). The J segment lost 7 bases and the V segment lost 7 bases, leaving 9 bases of the junction unmatched. The CDR3 here is CASTLLAGAGNEQFF. Here the CDR3 DNA reads TGTGCCAGTACTCTACTAGCGGGGGCTGGAAATGAGCAGTTCTTC.

This clone was counted only a few times. The rearrangement links TRBV6-6 to TRBJ1-3; no definite D call. Trimming took off 5 bases at V and 0 bases at J, with 11 bases between the two ends. Germline CDR1 is MNHNY and CDR2 is SVGAGI (reference sequence). The CDR3 covers 15 residues. CDR3 in amino acids: CASSPDGGSGNTIYF. CDR3 in DNA: TGTGCCAGCAGTCCAGACGGCGGCTCTGGAAACACCATATATTTT.

The sample holds a few counts of this clone. The chain carries TRBV10-3 and TRBJ1-6; D gene unclear. Between the trimmed V and J ends, which lost 6 bases and 6 bases, there was a span of 12 bases. Germline CDR1 reads ENHRY; CDR2 reads SYGVKD. The CDR3 length is 14 residues. The DNA for the CDR3 is TGTGCCATCAGGCCGGGCCGGATTAATTCACCCCTCCACTTT. As protein: CAIRPGRINSPLHF.

The chain joins TRBV30 to TRBJ1-2, with D possibly TRBD1 on 6 matching bases. Germline CDR1 GTSNPN, CDR2 SVGIG (reference sequence). CDR3 size: 14 residues. Trimming pared 1 base from V and 5 bases from J, leaving 14 bases between. Here the CDR3 DNA reads TGTGCCTGGAGTGGGGCAGGGGATCGATATGGCTACACCTTC. Protein product: CAWSGAGDRYGYTF.

The V gene is TRBV7-7, the J gene TRBJ2-5; no clear D. CDR1 is SSHAT and CDR2 is FNYEAQ in the germline V gene (reference sequence). This CDR3 has 13 amino acids. With 4 bases removed from V and 5 bases from J, the gap between germline ends came to 11 bases. CDR3 sequence reads: CASSSQAVETQYF. The CDR3 nucleotides are TGTGCCAGCAGCTCCCAGGCCGTCGAGACCCAGTACTTC.

This rearrangement joins TRBV18 to TRBJ2-2, with TRBD2 identical over 11 bases. The CDR3 runs 19 residues. Germline V gene lookup returns CDR1 KGHSH and CDR2 LQKENI. Unmatched junction bases numbered 8, after V lost 1 base and J lost 1 base. CDR3 in DNA: TGTGCCAGCTCACCACAGGGGACTAGCGGAGCTCTGAACACCGGGGAGCTGTTTTTT. Encoded protein: CASSPQGTSGALNTGELFF.

This clone was picked up a small number of times. The chain uses TRBV18 and TRBJ1-4; D perhaps matches TRBD1 (6 bases). V lost 1 base and J lost 0, with 12 bases in between. This CDR3 contains 17 residues. Looked up from germline, CDR1 is KGHSH and CDR2 is LQKENI. CDR3 region: CASSPQGVRATNEKLFF. The CDR3 nucleotides are TGTGCCAGCTCACCACAGGGGGTTCGGGCAACTAATGAAAAACTGTTTTTT.